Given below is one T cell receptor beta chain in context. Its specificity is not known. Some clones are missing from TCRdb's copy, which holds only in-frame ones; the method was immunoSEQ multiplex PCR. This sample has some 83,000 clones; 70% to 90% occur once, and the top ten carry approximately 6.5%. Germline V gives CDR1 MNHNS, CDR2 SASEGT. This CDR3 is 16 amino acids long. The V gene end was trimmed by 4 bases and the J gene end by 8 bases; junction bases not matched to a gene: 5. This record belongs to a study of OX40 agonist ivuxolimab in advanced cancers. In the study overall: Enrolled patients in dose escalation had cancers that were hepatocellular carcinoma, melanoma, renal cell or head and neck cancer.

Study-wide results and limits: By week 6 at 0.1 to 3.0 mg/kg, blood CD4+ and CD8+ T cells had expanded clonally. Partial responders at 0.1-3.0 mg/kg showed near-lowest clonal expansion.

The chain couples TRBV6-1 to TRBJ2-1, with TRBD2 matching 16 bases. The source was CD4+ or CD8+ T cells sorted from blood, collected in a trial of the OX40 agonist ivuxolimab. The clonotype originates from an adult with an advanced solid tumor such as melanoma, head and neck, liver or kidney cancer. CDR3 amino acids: CASSGGTSGGAYEQFF. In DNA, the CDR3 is TGTGCCAGCAGTGGCGGGACTAGCGGGGGGGCATATGAGCAGTTCTTC.